The next 23 T cell receptor beta chains were all read from a single sample in a study of blood T cell repertoires in COVID-19. TCRdb keeps only in-frame clones here, not all; method: immunoSEQ multiplex PCR. Counted here are a few hundred thousand clones, around 87% occurring once; the ten biggest clones make up approximately 4.3%. The sequenced material came from PBMCs or T cells enriched from blood (not recorded which). The source of these receptors is a woman aged 18-29 years with acute COVID-19.

CDR3: CASSFPGGEGYTF. The CDR3 DNA reads as TGTGCCAGCAGCTTCCCTGGGGGCGAAGGCTACACCTTC. The J gene is TRBJ1-2, the V gene TRBV7-2; possible D gene TRBD1, 6 bases. The CDR3 covers 13 residues. Deletions cut 3 bases from V and 8 bases from J, with 13 bases between. In germline, CDR1 is SGHTA, CDR2 FQGNSA.

The chain recombines TRBV5-1 with TRBJ1-1, with D perhaps matching TRBD1 (5 bases). The CDR3 sequence is 15 residues long. Trimming removed 4 bases at V and 3 bases at J, with 16 bases between. Germline assignment: CDR1 SGHRS and CDR2 YFSETQ. CDR3 nucleotides: TGCGCCAGCAGCATTGGGTATTCGGGGGACACTGAAGCTTTCTTT. Translation: CASSIGYSGDTEAFF. Full variable domain (missing parts from reference TRBV5-1 and TRBJ1-1): KAGVTQTPRYLIKTRGQQVTLSCSPISGHRSVSWYQQTPGQGLQFLFEYFSETQRNKGNFPGRFSGRQFSNSRSEMNVSTLELGDSALYLCASSIGYSGDTEAFFGQGTRLTVV.

The genes are TRBV27 and TRBJ2-1, with 9 bases lining up with TRBD2. Germline loops: CDR1 MNHEY, CDR2 SMNVEV (reference sequence). The CDR3 length is 16 residues. The J segment lost 7 bases and the V segment lost 5 bases, leaving 12 bases of the junction unmatched. The CDR3 loop is CASSLPGSGRRNEQFF. For the CDR3, the DNA is TGTGCCAGCAGTCTCCCGGGAAGCGGGAGGAGAAATGAGCAGTTCTTC.

In DNA form, the CDR3 reads TGTGCCAGCAGCCAAGAGCTAGCGGGAGTCGGGGAGCTGTTTTTT. It yields the protein CASSQELAGVGELFF. J is TRBJ2-2 and V is TRBV14, with 10 positions matching TRBD2. V lost 0 bases, J lost 7 bases, and 2 bases stayed unmatched. The CDR3 is made up of 15 amino acids. Germline CDR1 and CDR2: SGHDN and FVKESK.

The V and J genes are TRBV12-5 and TRBJ2-2; TRBD2 matches 8 bases. V lost 4 bases and J lost 4; bases outside the gene matches: 8. The CDR3 runs 16 residues. The germline V gene has CDR1 LGHNT and CDR2 FRNRAP. This CDR3 reads CASGSKAGATTGELFF. Written as DNA, the CDR3 is TGTGCTAGTGGTTCCAAAGCGGGAGCGACCACCGGGGAGCTGTTTTTT. Together with reference TRBV12-5 and TRBJ2-2, the CDR3 gives the full variable domain: DARVTQTPRHKVTEMGQEVTMRCQPILGHNTVFWYRQTMMQGLELLAYFRNRAPLDDSGMPKDRFSAEMPDATLATLKIQPSEPRDSAVYFCASGSKAGATTGELFFGEGSRLTVL.

The rearrangement uses TRBV3-1 (or the pseudogene TRBV3-2) and TRBJ1-5, with a tentative D call TRBD1 (6 bases). Trimming stripped 2 bases from V and 0 bases from J, with 14 bases between. The CDR3 sequence is 17 residues long. Germline CDR1 and CDR2: LGHDT and YNNKEL (reference sequence). The CDR3 loop reads CASSQTSRGVSNQPQHF. The CDR3 DNA is TGTGCCAGCAGCCAAACCAGCAGGGGAGTTAGCAATCAGCCCCAGCATTTT.

The chain employs TRBV27 and TRBJ2-6; TRBD2 is a possible D gene (7 bases). The V gene's germline CDR1 is MNHEY and CDR2 SMNVEV (reference sequence). The CDR3 totals 14 residues. The CDR3 DNA sequence: TGTGTCACAGGGAGGGGTTCTGGGGCCAACGTCCTGACTTTC. Amino acid sequence: CVTGRGSGANVLTF.

The chain is built from TRBV14 and TRBJ1-4, with D possibly being TRBD1 (6 bases). The V end was cut by 1 base, the J end by 5 bases, with 14 bases between. The CDR3 is 16 amino acids. Per the germline V gene, CDR1 is SGHDN and CDR2 is FVKESK. The CDR3 DNA sequence: TGTGCCAGCAGCCAAGGTGGAAGGGGGTACAATGAAAAACTGTTTTTT. Residues: CASSQGGRGYNEKLFF.

This chain joins TRBV11-2 and TRBJ2-5; the match to TRBD1 covers 10 bases. The CDR3 has 16 amino acids. With 4 bases clipped from V and 4 bases from J, the junction kept 9 bases outside the gene matches. Per the germline V gene, CDR1 is SGHAT and CDR2 is FQNNGV. CDR3 sequence: CASSSDRGPWGETQYF. DNA for the CDR3: TGTGCCAGCAGCTCAGACAGGGGGCCGTGGGGAGAGACCCAGTACTTC. The whole variable domain, remainder taken from reference TRBV11-2 and TRBJ2-5, is EAGVAQSPRYKIIEKRQSVAFWCNPISGHATLYWYQQILGQGPKLLIQFQNNGVVDDSQLPKDRFSAERLKGVDSTLKIQPAKLEDSAVYLCASSSDRGPWGETQYFGPGTRLLVL.

The gene calls are TRBV5-1 and TRBJ1-1, with D possibly being TRBD1 (5 bases). Trimming shortened V by 4 bases and J by 5 bases, and 12 bases separated the two germline ends. Per the germline V gene, CDR1 is SGHRS and CDR2 is YFSETQ. The CDR3 is 13 amino acids. CDR3 nucleotides: TGCGCCAGCAGCCCCCCTGGGGGGACTGAAGCTTTCTTT. It is translated as CASSPPGGTEAFF.

The table lists this clone with a count of one. This chain uses TRBV2 with TRBJ2-7; D not resolved. V lost 7 bases and J lost 1, with 8 bases in between. From germline, CDR1 is SNHLY and CDR2 FYNNEI. This CDR3 spans 12 amino acids. DNA for the CDR3: TGTGCCAGCATTGCGGATTCCTACGAGCAGTACTTC. Translated: CASIADSYEQYF.

The DNA of the CDR3 is TGTGCCAGCAGCCAAGATATACTAGCGGGAGAGACCCAGTACTTC. It encodes CASSQDILAGETQYF. The chain combines TRBV4-2 with TRBJ2-5; 9 bases line up with TRBD2. This CDR3 contains 15 residues. From germline, CDR1 is LGHNA and CDR2 YNFKEQ. V gave up 0 bases and J gave up 4 bases; unmatched junction bases: 3.

This sequence joins TRBV5-6 and TRBJ1-6; 8 nucleotides match TRBD1. The CDR3 is made up of 17 amino acids. Germline lookup yields CDR1 SGHDT and CDR2 YYEEEE. Trimming at V came to 4 bases and at J to 6 bases, leaving 12 bases not matched to a gene. Here the CDR3 reads CASSLRPTGAINSPLHF. Written as DNA, the CDR3 is TGTGCCAGCAGCCTAAGACCGACAGGGGCGATTAATTCACCCCTCCACTTT.

Only a few counts were recorded for this clone. J is TRBJ2-1 and V is TRBV28; D ambiguous. The CDR3 has 17 amino acids. CDR1 is MDHEN and CDR2 is SYDVKM in the germline V gene. V was clipped by 6 bases and J by 3 bases, with 21 bases between them. CDR3 residues: CASSSNQAMSVYNEQFF. DNA for the CDR3: TGTGCCAGCAGCTCGAATCAGGCGATGTCGGTCTACAATGAGCAGTTCTTC.

V usage is TRBV19 and J usage is TRBJ1-1; 8 nucleotides match TRBD1. Germline V lookup: CDR1 LNHDA, CDR2 SQIVND (reference sequence). The CDR3 is 12 amino acids. V shed 7 bases and J 3 bases; nucleotides not matched to a gene: 1. CDR3 bases: TGTGCCAGTACGGACAGGGACACTGAAGCTTTCTTT. Amino acid sequence: CASTDRDTEAFF. The full variable domain, completed using reference TRBV19 and TRBJ1-1, is DGGITQSPKYLFRKEGQNVTLSCEQNLNHDAMYWYRQDPGQGLRLIYYSQIVNDFQKGDIAEGYSVSREKKESFPLTVTSAQKNPTAFYLCASTDRDTEAFFGQGTRLTVV.

This chain joins TRBV15 and TRBJ2-7; D perhaps matches TRBD2 (5 bases). From germline, CDR1 is LNHNV and CDR2 YYDKDF (reference sequence). V shed 1 base and J shed 5 bases, with 15 bases lying between them. The CDR3 covers 15 residues. CDR3 in amino acids: CATSRALAKTHEQYF. The CDR3 DNA reads as TGTGCCACCAGCAGAGCTCTAGCAAAGACCCACGAGCAGTACTTC.

V gene TRBV5-1 combines with J gene TRBJ2-7, with D possibly TRBD1 on 5 matching bases. CDR1 is SGHRS, CDR2 YFSETQ, per germline. V lost 4 bases, J lost 0 bases, and 11 bases lay in between. This CDR3 is 14 amino acids long. CDR3 amino acids: CASSVGVSSYEQYF. For the CDR3, the DNA is TGCGCCAGCAGCGTAGGGGTTAGCTCCTACGAGCAGTACTTC.

The rearrangement uses TRBV11-2 and TRBJ2-7, with 7 bases identical to TRBD2. CDR3 size: 14 residues. Germline trimming cut 4 bases from V and 3 bases from J; bases unmatched to any gene: 6. CDR1 SGHAT and CDR2 FQNNGV come from the germline V gene. The CDR3 nucleotides read TGTGCCAGCAGCTCAGGCGGGGGACGCTACGAGCAGTACTTC. Translation: CASSSGGGRYEQYF.

The V call is TRBV4-2, the J call TRBJ1-6; D is unresolved. The CDR3 sequence is 17 residues long. Germline loops: CDR1 LGHNA, CDR2 YNFKEQ. Trimming removed 0 bases from V and 9 bases from J, with 18 bases in between. The CDR3 DNA is TGTGCCAGCAGCCAAGATGCGGGAGGCGGCGGGCGTTCACCCCTCCACTTT. Residues: CASSQDAGGGGRSPLHF.

The chain is built from TRBV4-2 and TRBJ2-1; possible D gene TRBD1, 5 bases. V gave up 1 base and J gave up 7 bases, with 14 bases separating them. Germline loops: CDR1 LGHNA, CDR2 YNFKEQ. The CDR3 spans 15 residues. CDR3 loop: CASSQGKGVVNEQFF. The CDR3 nucleotides read TGTGCCAGCAGCCAAGGAAAAGGGGTGGTGAATGAGCAGTTCTTC.

V and J are TRBV29-1 and TRBJ1-5; no reliable D call. Deletions cut 5 bases from V and 2 bases from J, with 13 bases between. Germline values: CDR1 SQVTM, CDR2 ANQGSEA. This CDR3 has 14 amino acids. In DNA form, the CDR3 reads TGCAGCGTTCAAAATATCGGGGGCAATCAGCCCCAGCATTTT. This translates into CSVQNIGGNQPQHF.

J is TRBJ1-5 and V is TRBV27, with D maybe TRBD1 (5 bases). Trimming took off 2 bases at V and 5 bases at J, with 7 bases between the two ends. The CDR3 contains 13 residues. The germline CDR1 and CDR2 sequences are MNHEY and SMNVEV (reference sequence). CDR3 DNA: TGTGCCAGCAGTTTAGGCAGGGATCAGCCCCAGCATTTT. Protein: CASSLGRDQPQHF.

This clone appeared once. The V and J genes are TRBV24-1 and TRBJ2-2, with 7 bases aligning to TRBD2. V lost 1 base to trimming and J lost 0 bases; unmatched junction nucleotides: 1. Per the germline V gene, CDR1 is KGHDR and CDR2 is SFDVKD. The length of the CDR3 is 16 residues. The CDR3, as DNA: TGTGCCACCAGTGATTTTGGGGGGGCGAACACCGGGGAGCTGTTTTTT. Translating gives CATSDFGGANTGELFF.